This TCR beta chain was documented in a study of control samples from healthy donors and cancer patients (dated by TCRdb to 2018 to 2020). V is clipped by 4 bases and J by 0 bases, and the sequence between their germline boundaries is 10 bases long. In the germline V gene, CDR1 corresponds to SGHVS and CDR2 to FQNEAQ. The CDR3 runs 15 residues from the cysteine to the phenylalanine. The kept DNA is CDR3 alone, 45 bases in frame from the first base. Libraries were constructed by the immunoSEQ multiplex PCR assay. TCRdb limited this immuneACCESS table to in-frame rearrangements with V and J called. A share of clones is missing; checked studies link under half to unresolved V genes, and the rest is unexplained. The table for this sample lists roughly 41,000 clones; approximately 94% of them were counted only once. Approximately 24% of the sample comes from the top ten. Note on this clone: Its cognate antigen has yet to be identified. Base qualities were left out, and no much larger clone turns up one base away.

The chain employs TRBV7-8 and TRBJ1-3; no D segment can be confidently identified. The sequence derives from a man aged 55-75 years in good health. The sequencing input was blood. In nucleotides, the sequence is TGTGCCAGCAGCTCGGACGATAACTCTGGAAACACCATATATTTT. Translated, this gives CASSSDDNSGNTIYF.